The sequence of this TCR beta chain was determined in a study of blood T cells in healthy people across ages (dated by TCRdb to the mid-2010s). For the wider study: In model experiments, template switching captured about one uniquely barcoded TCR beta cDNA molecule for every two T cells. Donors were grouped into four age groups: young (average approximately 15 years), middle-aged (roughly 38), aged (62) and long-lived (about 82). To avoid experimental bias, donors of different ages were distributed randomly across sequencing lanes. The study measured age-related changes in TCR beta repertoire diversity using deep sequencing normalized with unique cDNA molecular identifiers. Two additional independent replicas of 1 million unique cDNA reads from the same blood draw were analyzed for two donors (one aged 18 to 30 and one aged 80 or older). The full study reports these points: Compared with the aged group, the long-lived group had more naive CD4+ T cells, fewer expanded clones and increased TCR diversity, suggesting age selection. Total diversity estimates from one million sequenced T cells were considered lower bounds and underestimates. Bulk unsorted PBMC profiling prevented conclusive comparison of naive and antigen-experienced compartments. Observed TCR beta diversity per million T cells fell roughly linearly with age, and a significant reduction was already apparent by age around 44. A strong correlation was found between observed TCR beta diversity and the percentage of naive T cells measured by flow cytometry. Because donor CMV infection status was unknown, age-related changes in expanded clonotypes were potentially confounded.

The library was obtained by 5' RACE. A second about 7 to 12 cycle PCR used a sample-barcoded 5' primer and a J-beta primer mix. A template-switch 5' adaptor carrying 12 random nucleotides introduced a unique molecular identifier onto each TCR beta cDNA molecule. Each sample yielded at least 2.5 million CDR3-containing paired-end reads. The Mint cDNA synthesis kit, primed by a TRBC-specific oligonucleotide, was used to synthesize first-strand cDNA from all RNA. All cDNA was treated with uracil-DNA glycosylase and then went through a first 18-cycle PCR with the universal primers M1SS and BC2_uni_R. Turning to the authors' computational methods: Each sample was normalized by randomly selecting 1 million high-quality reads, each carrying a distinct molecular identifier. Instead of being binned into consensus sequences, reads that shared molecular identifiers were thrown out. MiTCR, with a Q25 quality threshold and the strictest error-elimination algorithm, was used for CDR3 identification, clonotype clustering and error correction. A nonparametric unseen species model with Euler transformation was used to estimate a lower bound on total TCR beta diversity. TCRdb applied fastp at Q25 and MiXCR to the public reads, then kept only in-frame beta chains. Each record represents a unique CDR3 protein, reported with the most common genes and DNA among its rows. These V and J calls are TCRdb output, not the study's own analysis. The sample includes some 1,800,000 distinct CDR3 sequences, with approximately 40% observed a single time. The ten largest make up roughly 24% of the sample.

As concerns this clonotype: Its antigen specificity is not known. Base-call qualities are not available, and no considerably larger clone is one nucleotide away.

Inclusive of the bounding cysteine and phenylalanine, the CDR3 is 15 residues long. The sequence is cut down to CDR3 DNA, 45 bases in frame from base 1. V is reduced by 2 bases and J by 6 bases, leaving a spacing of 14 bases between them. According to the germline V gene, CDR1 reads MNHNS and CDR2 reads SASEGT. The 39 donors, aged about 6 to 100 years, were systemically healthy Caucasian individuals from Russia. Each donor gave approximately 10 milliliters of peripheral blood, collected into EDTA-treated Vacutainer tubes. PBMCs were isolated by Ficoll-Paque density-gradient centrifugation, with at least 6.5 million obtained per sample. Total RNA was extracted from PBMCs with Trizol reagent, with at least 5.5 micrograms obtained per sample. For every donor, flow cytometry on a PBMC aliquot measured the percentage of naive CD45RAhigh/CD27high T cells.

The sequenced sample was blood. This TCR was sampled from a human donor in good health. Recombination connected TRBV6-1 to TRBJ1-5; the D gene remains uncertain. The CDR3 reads CASSEIWGYSQPQHF. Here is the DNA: TGTGCCAGCAGTGAAATTTGGGGTTATAGTCAGCCCCAGCATTTT.